These 14 T cell receptor beta chains came from one sample sequenced in a study of early T cells in non-severe SARS-CoV-2 infection. TCRdb reprocessed the 5' RACE reads with MiXCR, giving one entry per CDR3 protein. The sample yields approximately 31,000 distinct CDR3 sequences, under 7.5% seen once. Sequenced: whole blood. Receptor source: an adult who was a healthcare worker with PCR-confirmed SARS-CoV-2 infection or an uninfected control (not recorded which).

This clonotype appeared many times. The chain joins TRBV5-5 to TRBJ2-3; TRBD2 aligns across 16 bases. With 4 bases clipped from V and 5 bases from J, the junction kept 4 bases outside the gene matches. Germline CDR1 SGHKS, CDR2 YYEKEE (reference sequence). The CDR3 length is 16 residues. In nucleotides, the CDR3 is TGTGCCAGCAGCCCGGGACTAGCGGGAGGGAGAGATACGCAGTATTTT. It specifies CASSPGLAGGRDTQYF.

This clonotype was counted ten times or more. The genes are TRBV5-6 and TRBJ1-3, with D possibly being TRBD1 (6 bases). Trimming removed 2 bases at V and 3 bases at J, with 9 bases between. The length of the CDR3 is 14 residues. The germline V gene encodes CDR1 SGHDT and CDR2 YYEEEE. CDR3: CASSLTGNGNTIYF. CDR3 nucleotide sequence: TGTGCCAGCAGCTTAACAGGGAATGGAAACACCATATATTTT.

This clonotype was counted only a few times. The J gene is TRBJ2-1, the V gene TRBV28; the D gene is possibly TRBD2 (6 bases). The V gene's germline CDR1 is MDHEN and CDR2 SYDVKM. This CDR3 region has 14 residues. The V end lost 3 bases, the J end lost 1 base, and 7 bases lay between the germline ends. The CDR3 DNA is TGTGCCAGCAGTTTGGGAGGTTCCTACAATGAGCAGTTCTTC. It codes for CASSLGGSYNEQFF.

This chain links TRBV9 with TRBJ1-5; 7 nucleotides line up with TRBD1. Germline V lookup: CDR1 SGDLS, CDR2 YYNGEE. V gave up 3 bases and J gave up 5 bases; unmatched junction bases: 2. The CDR3 consists of 13 residues. The CDR3 is CASSAGTDQPQHF. The CDR3 DNA sequence: TGTGCCAGCAGCGCCGGGACAGATCAGCCCCAGCATTTT.

This clonotype was seen a handful of times. CDR3 bases: TGCAGTGCTAGAGATAGGTACAGGGACTATAGCAATCAGCCCCAGCATTTT. Its translation is CSARDRYRDYSNQPQHF. The chain combines TRBV20-1 with TRBJ1-5, with D maybe TRBD1 (6 bases). With 0 bases removed from V and 0 bases from J, the gap between germline ends came to 15 bases. Germline lookup yields CDR1 DFQATT and CDR2 SNEGSKA (reference sequence). The CDR3 is 17 residues long.

The sample holds many counts of this clonotype. The J gene is TRBJ1-3, the V gene TRBV3-1; no firm D call. CDR3 length: 16 amino acids. Germline loops: CDR1 LGHDT, CDR2 YNNKEL (reference sequence). Between the trimmed V and J ends, which lost 4 bases and 0 bases, there was a span of 13 bases. CDR3 DNA: TGTGCCAGCAGCCCCGGGAGCGCTGGCTCTGGAAACACCATATATTTT. Its translation is CASSPGSAGSGNTIYF.

This clonotype came up a few times. The gene calls are TRBV20-1 and TRBJ2-3, with TRBD2 matching over 10 bases. Losses at the gene ends were 5 bases for V and 0 bases for J; bases not matched to a gene: 11. CDR1 DFQATT and CDR2 SNEGSKA come from the germline V gene (reference sequence). The length of the CDR3 is 17 residues. CDR3 in amino acids: CSALVELAGTSTDTQYF. The CDR3 region has the DNA TGCAGTGCTCTGGTGGAACTAGCGGGGACCAGCACAGATACGCAGTATTTT.

This clonotype was recorded at least ten times. This chain connects TRBV10-1 to TRBJ2-1; D is possibly TRBD1 (6 bases). V was shortened by 6 bases and J by 8 bases, with 17 bases between the two germline ends. Germline assignment: CDR1 WNHNN and CDR2 SYGVQD (reference sequence). The CDR3 totals 14 residues. CDR3 residues: CASSYDRSGDEQFF. CDR3 nucleotides: TGCGCCAGCAGCTACGACAGGAGTGGCGATGAGCAGTTCTTC.

In this sample, this clonotype is medium-sized. The chain employs TRBV7-9 and TRBJ1-2; D is perhaps TRBD1 (5 bases). Germline V gene data show CDR1 as SEHNR and CDR2 as FQNEAQ (reference sequence). V was cut by 3 bases and J by 0 bases, with 14 bases left in between. The CDR3 is made up of 16 amino acids. CDR3 loop: CASSFRGAVPNYGYTF. The CDR3 nucleotides are TGTGCCAGCAGCTTCCGTGGGGCGGTACCTAACTATGGCTACACCTTC.

About this clonotype itself: Since a much larger clone is just one base distant, this may be a read error. The chain is built from TRBV6-6 and TRBJ2-5, with TRBD2 as a possible D gene (5 bases). The ends were cut back, 4 bases at V and 4 bases at J, with 10 bases in the middle. CDR1 MNHNY and CDR2 SVGAGI come from the germline V gene (reference sequence). This CDR3 spans 13 amino acids. CDR3 region: CASSLGRSETQYF. CDR3 in DNA: TGTGCCAGCAGTTTGGGGAGATCAGAGACCCAGTACTTC.

This clonotype was observed many times. V usage is TRBV20-1 and J usage is TRBJ1-1; D might be TRBD1 (6 bases). V gave up 3 bases and J gave up 6 bases, with 11 bases separating them. The CDR3 sequence is 12 residues long. Looked up from germline, CDR1 is DFQATT and CDR2 is SNEGSKA (reference sequence). The CDR3 region is CSASRTEPEAFF. For the CDR3, the DNA is TGCAGTGCTAGCCGGACAGAACCTGAAGCTTTCTTT.

Many counts were recorded for this clonotype. This chain links TRBV28 with TRBJ1-1; tentative D call: TRBD1 (6 bases). CDR3 length: 16 amino acids. Germline-derived CDR1 and CDR2 are MDHEN and SYDVKM. The V gene lost 4 bases and the J gene lost 0 bases, with 15 bases spanning the gap. The CDR3 bases are TGTGCCAGCAGTTCCCCGACAGGAATAATGAACACTGAAGCTTTCTTT. It codes for CASSSPTGIMNTEAFF.

This chain uses TRBV11-2 with TRBJ1-2; unclear D gene. The CDR3 has 14 amino acids. V was shortened by 3 bases and J by 6 bases, with 14 bases between the two germline ends. Germline V gene lookup returns CDR1 SGHAT and CDR2 FQNNGV. CDR3 bases: TGTGCCAGCAGCTTGATAAAGGACCGCGATGGCTACACCTTC. Translating it yields CASSLIKDRDGYTF.

At least ten counts were recorded for this clonotype. The chain has TRBV30 and TRBJ1-2; D unclear. Trimming pared 3 bases from V and 8 bases from J, leaving 10 bases between. The CDR3 has 11 residues. Per the germline V gene, CDR1 is GTSNPN and CDR2 is SVGIG (reference sequence). The CDR3 nucleotides are TGTGCCTGGAGGGCCCGGGCCGGCTACACCTTC. Translation: CAWRARAGYTF.